This entry features one TCR beta chain sequence. Its antigen is unknown. TCRdb reprocessed the multiplex PCR reads via MiXCR and lists one record per CDR3 protein. The table includes about 230,000 distinct CDR3 sequences, approximately 30% detected once. This sample stems from a study of breast tumors, draining lymph nodes, adjacent tissues. The study's findings and limits: The data were judged consistent with most tumor T cells coming from lymph node and expanding in tumor.

Breast cancer patients provided tissue from their axillary draining lymph nodes. The clonotype originates from a female donor with breast cancer. Some clones in this sample may be carry-over from other donors' samples. Sequenced: axillary lymph node tissue.

CDR3 in DNA: TGTGCCAGCAGCTTCGGGACTCTCCAAGAGACCCAGTACTTC. It encodes CASSFGTLQETQYF. V usage is TRBV7-2 and J usage is TRBJ2-5; D perhaps matches TRBD2 (6 bases). This CDR3 spans 14 amino acids. Trimming removed 3 bases at V and 1 base at J, with 9 bases between. CDR1 is SGHTA, CDR2 FQGNSA, per germline.